Listed below are T cell receptor beta chains from one sample, sequenced in a study of blood T cell repertoires in COVID-19. The data were produced by immunoSEQ multiplex PCR, yet TCRdb's version contains in-frame clones alone and is incomplete. The repertoire holds 110,000 or so clones, with approximately 70% as singletons. Sequencing was carried out using peripheral blood. The receptors derive from a woman in her forties with acute or convalescent COVID-19. The CDR3 runs from the conserved cysteine through the conserved F or W. Fields, in order: D gene, V gene, J gene, CDR3 protein, CDR3 DNA. A D gene is named only where the DNA matches it firmly.

D: -
V: TRBV24-1
J: TRBJ2-5
CDR3: CATSDPTEQETQYF
DNA: TGTGCCACCAGTGACCCGACAGAACAAGAGACCCAGTACTTC

D: TRBD1
V: TRBV25-1
J: TRBJ2-7
CDR3: CASSVRAGGGYEQYF
DNA: TGTGCCAGCAGCGTCCGGGCAGGGGGCGGCTACGAGCAGTACTTC

D: TRBD2
V: TRBV28
J: TRBJ2-5
CDR3: CASTPAGEGRTQYF
DNA: TGTGCCAGCACCCCGGCGGGGGAGGGGCGGACCCAGTACTTC

D: -
V: TRBV3-1/TRBV3-2
J: TRBJ2-2
CDR3: CASSQGGGTGELFF
DNA: TGTGCCAGCAGCCAGGGGGGAGGTACCGGGGAGCTGTTTTTT

D: -
V: TRBV7-9
J: TRBJ2-2
CDR3: CASSSLLLAANTGELFF
DNA: TGTGCCAGCAGTTCCCTGTTGTTAGCGGCTAACACCGGGGAGCTGTTTTTT

D: TRBD2
V: TRBV7-9
J: TRBJ2-2
CDR3: CASSKVDQPSGGF
DNA: TGTGCCAGCAGCAAAGTCGATCAACCTAGCGGGGGGTTT

D: TRBD1
V: TRBV3-1/TRBV3-2
J: TRBJ2-7
CDR3: CASSLLTGSEQYF
DNA: TGTGCCAGCAGCCTCTTGACAGGGTCTGAGCAGTACTTC

D: -
V: TRBV7-9
J: TRBJ2-2
CDR3: CASSLLYGELFF
DNA: TGTGCCAGCAGCCTACTTTACGGGGAGCTGTTTTTT

D: -
V: TRBV28
J: TRBJ2-2
CDR3: CASSPTSNTGELFF
DNA: TGTGCCAGCAGCCCTACTAGCAACACCGGGGAGCTGTTTTTT

D: TRBD1
V: TRBV18
J: TRBJ1-1
CDR3: CASSPRQGRSDTEAFF
DNA: TGTGCCAGCTCACCTCGACAGGGGAGGAGTGACACTGAAGCTTTCTTT

D: -
V: TRBV7-2
J: TRBJ1-3
CDR3: CASSPREGGNTIYF
DNA: TGTGCCAGCAGCCCGAGGGAAGGTGGAAACACCATATATTTT